Detailed here is one T cell receptor (beta chain). The J segment lost 6 bases and the V segment lost 0 bases, leaving 14 bases of the junction unmatched. The CDR3 has 18 residues. CDR1 and CDR2 (germline): KGHSH, LQKENI. The study recruited people aged 18 to 89 years across around 24 US areas. Grouping used clinical history reported by participants in a survey and questionnaire. In the authors' methods: Amplification of reference gene primers provided the estimated nucleated cell counts. Profiling relied on immunoSEQ multiplex PCR, and the TCRdb table lists in-frame clones only, not all of them. That table supplies the V and J calls and clone size; D and trimming were determined from the DNA. The table includes 200,000 to 250,000 clones, more than 80% detected once. This sample was taken from a study of blood T cell repertoires in COVID-19. Study background: Nucleic acid was either cDNA or gDNA, and it came from T cells, B-cell-depleted T cells, or PBMCs.

The chain couples TRBV18 to TRBJ2-7; 10 bases match TRBD1. The sequencing sample was made of PBMCs or T cells enriched from blood (not recorded which). This sequence was found in a young woman in a cohort exposed to, infected with or recovered from COVID-19 (not recorded which). The CDR3 DNA reads as TGTGCCAGCTCACCACCCGGAATGACAGGGGGCAGGAATGGCGAGCAGTACTTC. Its protein is CASSPPGMTGGRNGEQYF.